A selection of T cell receptor beta chains follows, all from one sample in a study of long-term antiretroviral therapy in people with HIV. The repertoire was sequenced with immunoSEQ multiplex PCR; TCRdb's copy has only in-frame clones and lacks some. Of tens of thousands of clones listed, almost 85% are singletons. Sequencing was performed on unsorted PBMCs, taken 1.1 years before starting antiretroviral therapy. The source is a woman in her 30s with HIV. CDR3s include the opening cysteine and the closing phenylalanine or tryptophan. A D gene is named only where the DNA matches it firmly. Clone size, where shown, is once, few, many, or a class for clones that have expanded.

j_gene	abundance	v_gene	d_gene	CDR3aa	CDR3nt
TRBJ1-1	-	TRBV14	-	CASSPKGAEAFF	TGTGCCAGCAGCCCTAAGGGGGCTGAAGCTTTCTTT
TRBJ1-2	-	TRBV19	TRBD1	CASSPSGTDYYGYTF	TGTGCCAGTAGTCCCTCCGGGACAGACTACTATGGCTACACCTTC
TRBJ1-1	-	TRBV2	-	CASKTRDTEAFF	TGTGCCAGCAAGACCCGAGACACTGAAGCTTTCTTT
TRBJ2-1	-	TRBV19	TRBD2	CASGGAGGFDEQFF	TGTGCCAGCGGAGGGGCGGGGGGGTTCGATGAGCAGTTCTTC
TRBJ2-2	-	TRBV27	-	CASSIGGNTGELFF	TGTGCCAGCAGTATCGGGGGCAACACCGGGGAGCTGTTTTTT
TRBJ1-3	-	TRBV28	-	CASDSHISGNTIYF	TGTGCCAGCGACAGTCACATCTCTGGAAACACCATATATTTT
TRBJ2-7	-	TRBV18	TRBD1	CASSPRRQGSYEQYF	TGTGCCAGCTCACCACGCCGACAGGGATCCTACGAGCAGTACTTC
TRBJ2-2	-	TRBV27	-	CASNPANTGELFF	TGTGCCAGCAACCCCGCGAACACCGGGGAGCTGTTTTTT
TRBJ1-1	-	TRBV6-5	-	CASSRQENTEAFF	TGTGCCAGCAGCCGACAGGAGAACACTGAAGCTTTCTTT
TRBJ1-3	-	TRBV2	TRBD1	CASSADRASSGNTIYF	TGTGCCAGCAGTGCGGACAGGGCGAGCTCTGGAAACACCATATATTTT
TRBJ1-1	-	TRBV30	-	CAWGSGPEAFF	TGTGCCTGGGGATCGGGGCCTGAAGCTTTCTTT
TRBJ1-2	-	TRBV19	-	CASRYLGGYTF	TGTGCCAGTAGATATTTGGGCGGCTACACCTTC
TRBJ2-7	-	TRBV6-1	-	CASSGLNGDKQYF	TGTGCCAGCAGTGGACTCAATGGGGACAAGCAGTACTTC
TRBJ2-3	-	TRBV4-2	TRBD2	CASSQDGLAGGSTDTQYF	TGTGCCAGCAGCCAAGACGGCCTAGCGGGGGGGAGCACAGATACGCAGTATTTT
TRBJ2-1	-	TRBV9	-	CASSGDYNEQFF	TGTGCCAGCAGCGGAGACTACAATGAGCAGTTCTTC
TRBJ2-1	once	TRBV5-4	TRBD2	CASSQGVAGGYNEQFF	TGTGCCAGCAGTCAAGGGGTAGCGGGGGGTTACAATGAGCAGTTCTTC
TRBJ2-1	-	TRBV27	TRBD2	CASSLFSSGGLNEQFF	TGTGCCAGCAGTTTATTTTCTAGCGGGGGGTTAAATGAGCAGTTCTTC
TRBJ2-7	-	TRBV27	TRBD2	CASKPGLAIEQYF	TGTGCCAGCAAGCCGGGACTAGCGATCGAGCAGTACTTC
TRBJ2-2	few	TRBV5-1	TRBD1	CASSLLGGEAGELFF	TGCGCCAGCAGCTTATTAGGGGGCGAGGCCGGGGAGCTGTTTTTT
TRBJ1-1	-	TRBV19	-	CASIAGLYTEAFF	TGTGCCAGTATCGCGGGACTCTACACTGAAGCTTTCTTT
TRBJ1-3	-	TRBV12-5	-	CASGFGSSGNTIYF	TGTGCTAGTGGTTTCGGAAGCTCTGGAAACACCATATATTTT
TRBJ1-5	-	TRBV12-5	-	CASGLTITGNQPQHF	TGTGCTAGTGGTTTGACCATTACCGGCAATCAGCCCCAGCATTTT
TRBJ2-3	-	TRBV27	-	CASSLSFTDTQYF	TGTGCCAGCAGTTTATCGTTCACAGATACGCAGTATTTT
TRBJ1-6	-	TRBV14	-	CASSQAMISGRSPLHF	TGTGCCAGCAGCCAAGCAATGATAAGTGGTCGCTCACCCCTCCACTTT
TRBJ1-1	-	TRBV29-1	-	CSVVGQTNTEAFF	TGCAGCGTTGTCGGTCAAACGAACACTGAAGCTTTCTTT
TRBJ1-1	once	TRBV2	TRBD1	CASFTGTGVGTEAFF	TGTGCCAGCTTCACCGGGACAGGGGTTGGTACTGAAGCTTTCTTT
TRBJ2-1	once	TRBV5-5	-	CASSPGVLRSYNEQFF	TGTGCCAGCAGCCCAGGGGTCCTCCGCTCCTACAATGAGCAGTTCTTC
TRBJ1-5	-	TRBV9	-	CASSAQGGNQPQHF	TGTGCCAGCAGCGCCCAGGGAGGCAATCAGCCCCAGCATTTT
TRBJ1-1	-	TRBV5-4	-	CASSLGRGEAFF	TGTGCCAGCAGCCTTGGTAGGGGGGAAGCTTTCTTT
TRBJ1-1	-	TRBV30	-	CAWSVGGSTEAFF	TGTGCCTGGAGTGTAGGGGGGAGCACTGAAGCTTTCTTT
TRBJ2-5	-	TRBV14	TRBD1	CASSPRDRAQETQYF	TGTGCCAGCAGCCCCCGGGACAGAGCCCAAGAGACCCAGTACTTC
TRBJ1-2	-	TRBV19	-	CASTPRHAANYGYTF	TGTGCCAGTACCCCTCGACACGCAGCTAACTATGGCTACACCTTC
TRBJ1-5	-	TRBV6-5	TRBD1	CASRTGGQPQHF	TGTGCCAGCAGGACAGGGGGGCAGCCCCAGCATTTT
TRBJ1-3	-	TRBV4-1	-	CASSPHRNSGNTIYF	TGCGCCAGCAGCCCCCACAGGAACTCTGGAAACACCATATATTTT
TRBJ2-5	-	TRBV5-1	-	CASSSRETQYF	TGCGCCAGCAGCTCTCGAGAGACCCAGTACTTC
TRBJ2-7	once	TRBV28	-	CATSSRAQPRHYEQYF	TGTGCCACATCGTCCCGGGCCCAACCCCGTCACTACGAGCAGTACTTC
TRBJ1-1	-	TRBV6-5	-	CASSYLSSAEAFF	TGTGCCAGCAGTTACCTTTCGAGCGCTGAAGCTTTCTTT
TRBJ1-5	-	TRBV9	-	CASSPGLSNQPQHF	TGTGCCAGCAGCCCAGGGCTTAGCAATCAGCCCCAGCATTTT
TRBJ2-7	once	TRBV5-5	-	CASSLRLAQPYEQYF	TGTGCCAGCAGCTTGCGCCTCGCCCAACCTTACGAGCAGTACTTC
TRBJ1-5	-	TRBV6-1	-	CASNETSWQLNQPQHF	TGTGCCAGCAATGAAACTTCGTGGCAGTTGAATCAGCCCCAGCATTTT
TRBJ1-1	-	TRBV6-1	TRBD1	CASSGRGTVNTEAFF	TGTGCCAGCAGTGGTAGAGGGACAGTGAACACTGAAGCTTTCTTT
TRBJ2-5	-	TRBV6-5	-	CASSYSSGLEFGTQYF	TGTGCCAGCAGTTACTCCTCGGGTCTGGAATTCGGGACCCAGTACTTC
TRBJ2-1	-	TRBV15	-	CATSRDPGGGEQFF	TGTGCCACCAGCAGAGATCCGGGTGGGGGTGAGCAGTTCTTC
TRBJ1-2	-	TRBV7-6	-	CASSLAVPPGNYGYTF	TGTGCCAGCAGCTTAGCAGTTCCCCCCGGAAACTATGGCTACACCTTC
TRBJ2-3	-	TRBV7-8	TRBD2	CASSFIGLAGTDTQYF	TGTGCCAGCAGCTTCATTGGACTAGCGGGGACAGATACGCAGTATTTT
TRBJ1-1	-	TRBV7-2	-	CASSLQMNTEAFF	TGTGCCAGCAGCCTACAGATGAACACTGAAGCTTTCTTT
TRBJ1-5	-	TRBV4-1	-	CASSPSRGSNQPQHF	TGCGCCAGCAGCCCCTCCAGGGGTAGCAATCAGCCCCAGCATTTT
TRBJ1-6	few	TRBV19	TRBD1	CASSASTGTNSPLHF	TGTGCCAGTAGTGCCTCGACAGGGACTAATTCACCCCTCCACTTT
TRBJ2-2	-	TRBV14	-	CASSQMDSLDTGELFF	TGTGCCAGCAGCCAAATGGACTCCTTAGACACCGGGGAGCTGTTTTTT
TRBJ1-2	-	TRBV6-1	TRBD1	CASSEWTGSYGYTF	TGTGCCAGCAGTGAGTGGACAGGCTCCTATGGCTACACCTTC
TRBJ2-5	-	TRBV7-7	TRBD1	CASSSTGTGQREETQYF	TGTGCCAGCAGCTCCACAGGGACGGGACAGAGAGAAGAGACCCAGTACTTC
TRBJ2-6	-	TRBV9	-	CASSVERVGANVLTF	TGTGCCAGCAGCGTAGAGAGGGTTGGGGCCAACGTCCTGACTTTC
TRBJ2-5	-	TRBV20-1	-	CSAGVETQYF	TGCAGTGCGGGGGTCGAGACCCAGTACTTC
TRBJ1-1	-	TRBV29-1	TRBD1	CSVLGQGITNTEAFF	TGCAGCGTTTTAGGACAGGGGATAACCAACACTGAAGCTTTCTTT
TRBJ1-1	-	TRBV10-2	-	CASEQGSRDTEAFF	TGCGCCAGCGAACAGGGCAGTAGGGACACTGAAGCTTTCTTT
TRBJ1-4	-	TRBV12-5	-	CASGSPNEKLFF	TGTGCTAGTGGTTCTCCTAATGAAAAACTGTTTTTT
TRBJ2-6	-	TRBV9	TRBD2	CASSVGTGRGSGANVLTF	TGTGCCAGCAGCGTAGGAACGGGGAGGGGATCTGGGGCCAACGTCCTGACTTTC
TRBJ2-1	-	TRBV5-4	-	CASTHVTMGEQFF	TGTGCCAGCACCCACGTGACTATGGGCGAGCAGTTCTTC
TRBJ1-2	-	TRBV11-2	-	CASSVLFRVDYTF	TGTGCCAGCAGCGTGTTATTCCGGGTGGACTACACCTTC
TRBJ1-1	-	TRBV6-1	-	CASKTQGYLEAFF	TGTGCCAGCAAGACACAGGGTTATCTTGAAGCTTTCTTT